Below, 28 T cell receptor beta chains from the same sample are listed, as sequenced in a study of identical twins. From the 5' RACE reads, TCRdb called clonotypes with MiXCR, one entry per CDR3 protein. Here the sample spans around 960,000 distinct CDR3 sequences, approximately 13% being singletons. The same data also went into a second study, on yellow fever vaccine responses in identical twins.

Material for sequencing was PBMCs. The source of these receptors is a young woman in good health.

The chain combines TRBV10-1 with TRBJ2-1; 11 nucleotides align to TRBD1. V lost 0 bases to trimming and J lost 6 bases; unmatched junction nucleotides: 1. This CDR3 contains 15 residues. CDR1 is WNHNN and CDR2 is SYGVQD in the germline V gene (reference sequence). The CDR3: CASSESGTGGNEQFF. As DNA, the CDR3 is TGCGCCAGCAGTGAGTCCGGGACAGGGGGCAATGAGCAGTTCTTC.

The chain has TRBV6-5 and TRBJ1-5; 7 bases line up with TRBD1. The ends lost 0 bases at V and 6 bases at J; junction bases unmatched: 14. Germline CDR1 reads MNHEY; CDR2 reads SVGAGI. The CDR3 has 18 amino acids. This CDR3 reads CASSYSAMDRTSVQPQHF. The CDR3 nucleotides read TGTGCCAGCAGTTACTCGGCGATGGACAGGACTTCTGTTCAGCCCCAGCATTTT.

V gene TRBV7-6 combines with J gene TRBJ2-7, with 8 positions matching TRBD2. This CDR3 has 15 residues. The junction had 17 bases not matched to a gene; V was cut back by 7 bases and J by 9 bases. Germline V gene sequence: CDR1 SGHVS, CDR2 FNYEAQ. The DNA of the CDR3 is TGTGCCAGCAACCCTACCCCGAGAGCGGGGGAGGTGCAGTACGTC. Translation gives CASNPTPRAGEVQYV.

The table lists this clonotype with many counts. The chain is built from TRBV10-3 and TRBJ2-5; possibly TRBD1 for D (7 bases). The CDR3 has 13 residues. Germline CDR1 is ENHRY and CDR2 is SYGVKD. V was pared by 4 bases and J by 3 bases, with 9 bases between. The chain's CDR3 is CAISGRGEETQYF. The CDR3 DNA reads as TGTGCCATCAGTGGCAGGGGGGAAGAGACCCAGTACTTC.

The chain employs TRBV20-1 and TRBJ2-7; D is possibly TRBD2 (6 bases). Germline assignment: CDR1 DFQATT and CDR2 SNEGSKA (reference sequence). The length of the CDR3 is 13 residues. V was shortened by 4 bases and J by 6 bases, with 16 bases between the two germline ends. This chain's CDR3 is CSAMGLRLGEQYF. The CDR3 region has the DNA TGCAGTGCTATGGGACTCCGGTTGGGCGAGCAGTACTTC.

This chain uses TRBV6-5 with TRBJ2-5, with 9 bases identical to TRBD1. V lost 0 bases to trimming and J lost 5 bases; unmatched junction nucleotides: 10. Germline V gene data show CDR1 as MNHEY and CDR2 as SVGAGI. The CDR3 covers 17 residues. CDR3 coding DNA: TGTGCCAGCAGTTACTCGTTTGGGGACAGGGTATATGAGACCCAGTACTTC. Translated: CASSYSFGDRVYETQYF.

The table lists this clonotype with a few counts. V and J are TRBV3-1 and TRBJ2-4, with D possibly TRBD2 on 6 matching bases. CDR1 and CDR2 (germline): LGHDT, YNNKEL (reference sequence). V lost 0 bases and J 0 bases, leaving 15 bases between the germline ends. The CDR3 consists of 18 residues. CDR3 in amino acids: CASSQDKLAGLAKNIQYF. The CDR3 DNA follows: TGTGCCAGCAGCCAAGATAAACTCGCGGGACTAGCCAAAAACATTCAGTACTTC.

This clonotype was seen a few times. This chain connects TRBV4-1 to TRBJ2-6, with 7 bases aligning to TRBD1. This CDR3 contains 19 residues. Germline assignment: CDR1 MGHRA and CDR2 YSYEKL. The V gene end was trimmed by 5 bases and the J gene end by 3 bases; junction bases not matched to a gene: 16. CDR3 DNA sequence: TGCGCCAGCAGCTCGCCTGGGAGACAGGGCCTCTTTGGGGCCAACGTCCTGACTTTC. This gives the protein CASSSPGRQGLFGANVLTF.

This clonotype was counted at least ten times. The rearrangement links TRBV29-1 to TRBJ2-5; TRBD1 might be the D (6 bases). V was shortened by 6 bases and J by 0 bases, with 14 bases between the two germline ends. Germline V lookup: CDR1 SQVTM, CDR2 ANQGSEA. CDR3 length: 14 amino acids. The CDR3 is CSVPDSLYQETQYF. The CDR3 DNA follows: TGCAGCGTGCCGGACAGCTTGTACCAAGAGACCCAGTACTTC.

This rearrangement joins TRBV5-1 to TRBJ1-2; D ambiguous. The V gene's germline CDR1 is SGHRS and CDR2 YFSETQ. V shed 5 bases and J shed 7 bases, with 18 bases lying between them. The CDR3 has 14 residues. CDR3 region: CASRAGGDVGGYTF. The CDR3 nucleotides read TGCGCCAGCAGGGCGGGTGGCGACGTGGGTGGCTACACCTTC.

This clonotype was observed many times. The chain has TRBV15 and TRBJ1-5, with D unresolved. V lost 6 bases, J lost 0 bases, and 6 bases lay in between. CDR1 is LNHNV, CDR2 YYDKDF, per germline (reference sequence). The CDR3 totals 13 residues. CDR3 loop: CATRADSNQPQHF. Written as DNA, the CDR3 is TGTGCCACCAGGGCGGATAGCAATCAGCCCCAGCATTTT.

The sample holds a few counts of this clonotype. The chain links TRBV24-1 to TRBJ2-3; 8 bases align to TRBD1. Germline CDR1 and CDR2: KGHDR and SFDVKD. The V gene end was trimmed by 3 bases and the J gene end by 0 bases; junction bases not matched to a gene: 7. The CDR3 is made up of 17 amino acids. The CDR3 DNA reads TGTGCCACCAGTGATGCCGGGACAGGCTTAAGCACAGATACGCAGTATTTT. Its protein product is CATSDAGTGLSTDTQYF.

This clonotype has a count of ten or more. This chain links TRBV12-3 or TRBV12-4 with TRBJ2-7; D perhaps matches TRBD1 (6 bases). This CDR3 is 14 amino acids long. V was trimmed by 4 bases and J by 2 bases, leaving 12 bases between them. CDR3: CASSWGQGPYEQYF. The CDR3 region has the DNA TGTGCCAGCAGTTGGGGGCAGGGCCCCTACGAGCAGTACTTC.

In this sample, this clonotype turned up a few times. The V call is TRBV2, the J call TRBJ2-3; perhaps TRBD2 as D (6 bases). Germline loops: CDR1 SNHLY, CDR2 FYNNEI. This CDR3 spans 16 amino acids. The V end lost 4 bases, the J end lost 2 bases, and 16 bases lay between the germline ends. CDR3 nucleotide sequence: TGTGCCAGCAGTGGATGGGGACTTGGAGACACAGATACGCAGTATTTT. Protein: CASSGWGLGDTDTQYF.

In this sample, this clonotype turned up many times. The chain is built from TRBV28 and TRBJ1-3; D remains ambiguous. V was trimmed by 6 bases and J by 4 bases, leaving 1 base between them. Germline loops: CDR1 MDHEN, CDR2 SYDVKM. The CDR3 spans 10 residues. CDR3 nucleotide sequence: TGTGCCAGCAGAGGAAACACCATATATTTT. Amino acids: CASRGNTIYF.

The sample holds a few counts of this clonotype. This chain links TRBV19 with TRBJ2-5; 7 bases agree with TRBD1. The CDR3 runs 15 residues. V trimming: 3 bases; J trimming: 1 base; junction bases outside the gene matches: 5. Germline CDR1 and CDR2: LNHDA and SQIVND (reference sequence). For the CDR3, the DNA is TGTGCCAGTAGTATCGCACGGGACAGCCAAGAGACCCAGTACTTC. This encodes CASSIARDSQETQYF.

The gene calls are TRBV7-9 and TRBJ2-3, with 7 nucleotides matching TRBD1. Germline lookup yields CDR1 SEHNR and CDR2 FQNEAQ (reference sequence). The junction had 7 bases not matched to a gene; V was cut back by 5 bases and J by 2 bases. The CDR3 spans 15 residues. CDR3 amino acids: CASSPTGPFTDTQYF. The CDR3 region has the DNA TGTGCCAGCAGCCCGACAGGGCCTTTCACAGATACGCAGTATTTT.

This sequence joins TRBV27 and TRBJ1-3, with D hard to call. V lost 0 bases and J lost 0, with 9 bases in between. This CDR3 has 16 residues. Per germline, CDR1 MNHEY and CDR2 SMNVEV (reference sequence). The CDR3 sequence: CASSLSWPYSGNTIYF. The CDR3 region has the DNA TGTGCCAGCAGTTTATCCTGGCCCTACTCTGGAAACACCATATATTTT.

In its sample, this clonotype was seen a few times. The chain links TRBV20-1 to TRBJ2-7, with 11 nucleotides matching TRBD2. This CDR3 is 17 amino acids long. Per germline, CDR1 DFQATT and CDR2 SNEGSKA (reference sequence). The J segment lost 0 bases and the V segment lost 0 bases, leaving 7 bases of the junction unmatched. The CDR3 reads CSARDRLAGGTSYEQYF. CDR3 nucleotides: TGCAGTGCTAGAGATCGGCTAGCGGGAGGTACCTCCTACGAGCAGTACTTC.

For this clonotype: A much larger clone is a single base away; this may be a read error. The V gene is TRBV15, the J gene TRBJ2-2; no clear D gene. The CDR3 runs 12 residues. CDR1 is LNHNV, CDR2 YYDKDF, per germline (reference sequence). V lost 6 bases, J lost 1 base, and 3 bases lay in between. CDR3 residues: CATSMNTGELFF. The CDR3 coding sequence is TGTGCCACCAGTATGAACACCGGGGAGCTGTTTTTT.

This clonotype was counted at least ten times. V gene TRBV3-1 combines with J gene TRBJ1-1; a possible D gene is TRBD1 (6 bases). Germline V lookup: CDR1 LGHDT, CDR2 YNNKEL (reference sequence). V was shortened by 2 bases and J by 8 bases, with 18 bases between the two germline ends. The CDR3 has 15 residues. The CDR3 protein is CASSQQGRITREAFF. CDR3 bases: TGTGCCAGCAGCCAACAGGGGAGGATAACGAGGGAAGCTTTCTTT.

J is TRBJ2-3 and V is TRBV2; D gene unclear. V lost 4 bases and J 4 bases, leaving 15 bases between the germline ends. The CDR3 consists of 15 residues. Germline CDR1 is SNHLY and CDR2 is FYNNEI. The CDR3 loop reads CASSVSGPTADTQYF. In nucleotides, the CDR3 is TGTGCCAGCAGTGTCTCCGGTCCCACGGCAGATACGCAGTATTTT.

V gene TRBV11-2 combines with J gene TRBJ1-6; tentative D call: TRBD1 (6 bases). The CDR3 runs 15 residues. V was trimmed by 5 bases and J by 10 bases, leaving 18 bases between them. CDR1 is SGHAT, CDR2 FQNNGV, per germline. The CDR3 DNA is TGTGCCAGCAGCGGAACCACAGGGATTGGATCACCCCTCCACTTT. Protein: CASSGTTGIGSPLHF.

This chain joins TRBV9 and TRBJ1-6; D is possibly TRBD1 (6 bases). Deletions cut 3 bases from V and 10 bases from J, with 14 bases between. The germline gives CDR1 SGDLS, CDR2 YYNGEE. The CDR3 covers 14 residues. The CDR3 region has the DNA TGTGCCAGCAGCGCGAATACAGGGACCTCACCCCTCCACTTT. Translated, it gives CASSANTGTSPLHF. The full variable domain, rest sourced from reference TRBV9 and TRBJ1-6, is DSGVTQTPKHLITATGQRVTLRCSPRSGDLSVYWYQQSLDQGLQFLIQYYNGEERAKGNILERFSAQQFPDLHSELNLSSLELGDSALYFCASSANTGTSPLHFGNGTRLTVT.

This sequence joins TRBV27 and TRBJ2-7; TRBD1 is a possible D gene (8 bases). CDR3 size: 16 residues. Per germline, CDR1 MNHEY and CDR2 SMNVEV (reference sequence). Trimming removed 2 bases at V and 0 bases at J, with 14 bases between. CDR3 DNA sequence: TGTGCCAGCAGTTTACAAACAGGGGGGGCCTCCTACGAGCAGTACGTC. Translated: CASSLQTGGASYEQYV.

This clonotype was seen a few times. The chain recombines TRBV20-1 with TRBJ2-5; 15 bases fit TRBD2. The V gene end was trimmed by 6 bases and the J gene end by 4 bases; junction bases not matched to a gene: 6. This CDR3 is 15 amino acids long. The V gene's germline CDR1 is DFQATT and CDR2 SNEGSKA (reference sequence). CDR3 region: CSATRTSGRGETQYF. CDR3 DNA sequence: TGCAGTGCAACTCGGACTAGCGGGAGGGGAGAGACCCAGTACTTC.

V is TRBV28 and J is TRBJ2-1, with D possibly being TRBD1 or TRBD2 (5 bases each). V lost 1 base, J lost 8 bases, and 18 bases lay in between. The CDR3 is made up of 16 amino acids. Germline V lookup: CDR1 MDHEN, CDR2 SYDVKM. The CDR3 loop reads CASSLYAGAGSYEQFF. The CDR3 DNA follows: TGTGCCAGCAGTTTATATGCGGGTGCAGGGAGCTATGAGCAGTTCTTC.

Only a few counts were recorded for this clonotype. The rearrangement links TRBV12-3 or TRBV12-4 to TRBJ1-1; unclear D gene. This CDR3 comprises 11 residues. The V end was cut by 6 bases, the J end by 8 bases, with 10 bases between. The CDR3: CASSKTSEAFF. CDR3 nucleotides: TGTGCCAGCAGCAAGACAAGCGAAGCTTTCTTT.